These 31 T cell receptor beta chains were sequenced from one sample in a study of cytomegalovirus exposure and HLA in healthy donors. The PCR employed 60 Vbeta primers together with 13 Jbeta primers. The data were produced by immunoSEQ multiplex PCR, yet TCRdb's version contains in-frame clones alone and is incomplete. The sample has 150,000 to 200,000 clones, around 75% seen once; the top ten hold 1.5% to 2%. The sequenced sample consisted of PBMCs. The receptors shown here come from a woman in her twenties or thirties in good health and CMV-seronegative.

This chain connects TRBV19 to TRBJ2-1, with 8 bases lining up with TRBD1. The V and J ends lost 9 bases and 2 bases, in that order; junction bases with no gene match: 3. The germline gives CDR1 LNHDA, CDR2 SQIVND (reference sequence). CDR3 length: 13 residues. CDR3 in amino acids: CASNRGAYNEQFF. CDR3 DNA sequence: TGTGCCAGCAACAGGGGGGCCTACAATGAGCAGTTCTTC.

This clone has just one count. V gene TRBV18 combines with J gene TRBJ1-3, with D unresolved. The germline V gene has CDR1 KGHSH and CDR2 LQKENI. V lost 5 bases and J lost 0, with 11 bases in between. The length of the CDR3 is 15 residues. Here the CDR3 reads CASSARSSSGNTIYF. The CDR3 region has the DNA TGTGCCAGCTCAGCACGATCGAGCTCTGGAAACACCATATATTTT.

The chain has TRBV7-2 and TRBJ2-5, with 7 bases identical to TRBD1. The V and J ends lost 5 bases and 4 bases, in that order; junction bases with no gene match: 10. The V gene's germline CDR1 is SGHTA and CDR2 FQGNSA. CDR3 length: 15 amino acids. The CDR3 sequence is CASSAGGRDPETQYF. In DNA form, the CDR3 reads TGTGCCAGCAGCGCAGGGGGTCGGGACCCAGAGACCCAGTACTTC.

This clone was observed a handful of times. This CDR3 is CAIPRRTSAIEQYF. CDR3 nucleotides: TGTGCCATTCCTAGGAGGACTAGCGCTATCGAGCAGTACTTC. The chain links TRBV6-4 to TRBJ2-7; 9 bases align to TRBD2. V lost 10 bases to trimming and J lost 6 bases; unmatched junction nucleotides: 13. Germline V gene data show CDR1 as MRHNA and CDR2 as SNTAGT. This CDR3 spans 14 amino acids.

The CDR3 reads CASSNILAGRNNEQFF. The CDR3 DNA follows: TGTGCCAGTAGTAATATACTAGCGGGACGCAACAATGAGCAGTTCTTC. The chain couples TRBV19 to TRBJ2-1; 10 bases line up with TRBD2. Trimming cost V 4 bases and J 5 bases; bases outside gene matches: 8. Germline V gives CDR1 LNHDA, CDR2 SQIVND (reference sequence). The length of the CDR3 is 16 residues.

This clone was seen more than once but under ten times. The chain uses TRBV6-6 and TRBJ1-1; D unclear. This CDR3 has 15 amino acids. The germline CDR1 and CDR2 sequences are MNHNY and SVGAGI (reference sequence). V lost 0 bases, J lost 5 bases, and 13 bases lay in between. The DNA for the CDR3 is TGTGCCAGCAGTTACTCCATACCCCCCCTAACTGAAGCTTTCTTT. Translation gives CASSYSIPPLTEAFF.

The rearrangement joins TRBV1 to TRBJ2-7; TRBD2 reflects the table's D call only, with no check against the DNA. TRBV1 represents a pseudogene. This CDR3 contains 19 residues. The DNA for the CDR3 is TGCACCAGCAGCCAAGATTCATATAGTGGACTAGCGGGGTCCTACGAGCAGTACTTC. Protein sequence: CTSSQDSYSGLAGSYEQYF.

The chain combines TRBV5-1 with TRBJ1-4; D gene uncertain. The germline gives CDR1 SGHRS, CDR2 YFSETQ. The V end lost 5 bases, the J end lost 6 bases, and 11 bases lay between the germline ends. The CDR3 consists of 13 residues. The CDR3 DNA reads TGCGCCAGCAGTACCAACTCGGATGAAAAACTGTTTTTT. Residues: CASSTNSDEKLFF.

The chain combines TRBV2 with TRBJ1-5; 7 positions agree with TRBD1. CDR1 and CDR2 (germline): SNHLY, FYNNEI. The CDR3 consists of 15 residues. V dropped 8 bases and J dropped 2; count of bases not matched to a gene: 9. Here the CDR3 DNA reads TGTGCCAGCCGTCCTAGGGGGCTGGGCAATCAGCCCCAGCATTTT. This translates into CASRPRGLGNQPQHF.

About this clone itself: Germline and junction disagree at one end, which may indicate a read error. The V gene is TRBV4-3, the J gene TRBJ2-7; D might be TRBD1 (6 bases). Germline CDR1 LGHNA, CDR2 YSLEER. CDR3 length: 16 residues. The CDR3 spells CASSQDWQGTSYGQYF. The CDR3 nucleotides are TGCGCCAGCAGCCAAGATTGGCAGGGGACGTCCTACGGGCAGTACTTC.

This chain joins TRBV21-1 and TRBJ2-2; the DNA was not compared with TRBD1, the D call given in the table. TRBV21-1 counts as a pseudogene. This CDR3 spans 14 amino acids. The chain's CDR3 is CASFDRGIDGELFF. Written as DNA, the CDR3 is TGTGCCAGCTTCGACAGGGGGATTGACGGGGAGCTGTTTTTT.

This chain links TRBV5-6 with TRBJ2-3; no definite D call. Germline lookup yields CDR1 SGHDT and CDR2 YYEEEE. This CDR3 comprises 11 residues. The V end was cut by 4 bases, the J end by 5 bases, with 5 bases between. The CDR3 DNA sequence: TGTGCCAGCAGCACAGAAGATACGCAGTATTTT. This sequence encodes CASSTEDTQYF. Together with reference TRBV5-6 and TRBJ2-3, the CDR3 gives the full variable domain: DAGVTQSPTHLIKTRGQQVTLRCSPKSGHDTVSWYQQALGQGPQFIFQYYEEEERQRGNFPDRFSGHQFPNYSSELNVNALLLGDSALYLCASSTEDTQYFGPGTRLTVL.

The sample holds a few counts of this clone. The J gene is TRBJ1-1, the V gene TRBV19; possibly TRBD1 for D (5 bases). CDR1 and CDR2 (germline): LNHDA, SQIVND (reference sequence). V lost 9 bases and J 4 bases, leaving 12 bases between the germline ends. The CDR3 consists of 12 residues. The CDR3 spells CASRQFGTEAFF. The CDR3 region has the DNA TGTGCCAGCCGACAGTTTGGCACTGAAGCTTTCTTT. The full variable domain, with the rest looked up from reference TRBV19 and TRBJ1-1, is DGGITQSPKYLFRKEGQNVTLSCEQNLNHDAMYWYRQDPGQGLRLIYYSQIVNDFQKGDIAEGYSVSREKKESFPLTVTSAQKNPTAFYLCASRQFGTEAFFGQGTRLTVV.

The sample holds one count of this clone. The sample has other DNA sequences that encode this CDR3 too. The chain uses TRBV6-5 and TRBJ2-7, with 9 bases fitting TRBD1. V trimming: 6 bases; J trimming: 2 bases; junction bases outside the gene matches: 8. CDR3 length: 15 amino acids. CDR1 and CDR2 from the germline V gene are MNHEY and SVGAGI. In DNA form, the CDR3 reads TGTGCCAGCAGCCAGGGCGGGACAGGGACCTACGAGCAGTACTTC. Its translation is CASSQGGTGTYEQYF.

V gene TRBV4-2 combines with J gene TRBJ2-6; no clear D gene. This CDR3 is built from 16 residues. Germline CDR1 LGHNA, CDR2 YNFKEQ. Deletions cut 2 bases from V and 4 bases from J, with 12 bases between. CDR3 bases: TGTGCCAGCAGCCAACTCCCGCGGTCGGGGGCCAACGTCCTGACTTTC. As protein: CASSQLPRSGANVLTF.

V is TRBV7-3 and J is TRBJ2-1; no clear D gene. The length of the CDR3 is 13 residues. Trimming pared 1 base from V and 10 bases from J, leaving 11 bases between. CDR1 is SGHTA, CDR2 FQGTGA, per germline. The DNA of the CDR3 is TGTGCCAGCAGCTTAATGCGACAATCCGAGCAGTTCTTC. Protein sequence: CASSLMRQSEQFF.

This clone came up once. The rearrangement uses TRBV6-4 and TRBJ2-3, with a tentative D call TRBD2 (6 bases). This CDR3 has 13 amino acids. Deletions cut 5 bases from V and 3 bases from J, with 9 bases between. Germline V CDR1 and CDR2: MRHNA, SNTAGT. Here the CDR3 DNA reads TGTGCCAGCAGTTCCCGGGAGACAGATACGCAGTATTTT. It encodes CASSSRETDTQYF.

The gene calls are TRBV10-3 and TRBJ2-7; D is uncertain. Between the trimmed V and J ends, which lost 5 bases and 0 bases, there was a span of 23 bases. This CDR3 is 18 amino acids long. Per germline, CDR1 ENHRY and CDR2 SYGVKD. The CDR3 coding sequence is TGTGCCATCAGTTCATCTGGTCCCTATATTGCCCTCTCCTACGAGCAGTACTTC. It translates to CAISSSGPYIALSYEQYF.

This clone was seen only a few times. The V and J genes are TRBV2 and TRBJ1-2; D uncertain. The V and J ends lost 6 bases and 4 bases respectively, with 9 bases between them. Germline V lookup: CDR1 SNHLY, CDR2 FYNNEI. The CDR3 covers 12 residues. The CDR3 region is CASSQEGYGYTF. The CDR3 region has the DNA TGTGCCAGCAGCCAGGAAGGCTATGGCTACACCTTC.

This sequence joins TRBV7-2 and TRBJ2-7; the match to TRBD1 covers 7 bases. Germline V gene lookup returns CDR1 SGHTA and CDR2 FQGNSA. This CDR3 has 15 residues. J was trimmed by 7 bases and V by 4 bases; bases with no gene match: 13. This CDR3 is CASSSKQGSRSEQYF. The DNA of the CDR3 is TGTGCCAGCAGCTCGAAACAGGGGTCCAGGTCGGAGCAGTACTTC.

V usage is TRBV4-1 and J usage is TRBJ2-5; tentative D call: TRBD2 (6 bases). TRBJ2-7 matches the DNA end more closely, so the J call is doubtful. Germline CDR1 is MGHRA and CDR2 is YSYEKL. CDR3 length equals 17 residues. The CDR3 region is CASSQASVEGLSYEQYF. DNA of the CDR3: TGCGCCAGCAGCCAAGCCTCCGTGGAGGGGCTAAGCTACGAGCAGTACTTC.

This rearrangement joins TRBV18 to TRBJ1-3; TRBD1 might be the D (6 bases). The CDR3 loop spans 16 amino acids. The V gene's germline CDR1 is KGHSH and CDR2 LQKENI. Between the trimmed V and J ends, which lost 3 bases and 2 bases, there was a span of 14 bases. The CDR3 region is CASSPGGRSTGNTIYF. The CDR3 DNA reads TGTGCCAGCTCACCGGGGGGGCGGTCCACTGGAAACACCATATATTTT.

The V and J genes are TRBV7-2 and TRBJ2-1; D gene unclear. V was clipped by 2 bases and J by 1 base, with 18 bases between them. Germline loops: CDR1 SGHTA, CDR2 FQGNSA. The CDR3 runs 18 residues. CDR3 sequence reads: CASSLRTMRQSSYNEQFF. The CDR3 DNA reads TGTGCCAGCAGCTTACGAACTATGCGTCAGAGTTCCTACAATGAGCAGTTCTTC.

V is TRBV5-6 and J is TRBJ1-4; 8 positions agree with TRBD1. J lost 6 bases, V lost 4 bases, and 8 bases had no gene match. The CDR3 is made up of 15 amino acids. Germline values: CDR1 SGHDT, CDR2 YYEEEE. The CDR3: CASSRVTGVDEKLFF. The CDR3 bases are TGTGCCAGCAGCCGCGTGACAGGGGTTGATGAAAAACTGTTTTTT.

The rearrangement joins TRBV27 to TRBJ2-1; 9 nucleotides align to TRBD2. Germline-derived CDR1 and CDR2 are MNHEY and SMNVEV (reference sequence). J was trimmed by 6 bases and V by 3 bases; bases with no gene match: 3. There are 14 residues in the CDR3. The CDR3: CASSLGTSFNEQFF. The CDR3 region has the DNA TGTGCCAGCAGTTTGGGGACTAGCTTCAATGAGCAGTTCTTC.

This clone was observed a single time. The V and J genes are TRBV30 and TRBJ1-4, with 7 bases aligning to TRBD1. This CDR3 region has 14 residues. Trimming removed 2 bases from V and 7 bases from J; junction bases left unmatched: 7. Germline V gives CDR1 GTSNPN, CDR2 SVGIG (reference sequence). The CDR3 coding sequence is TGTGCCTGGAGTTCGACAGGGTTCGGTGAAAAACTGTTTTTT. This gives the protein CAWSSTGFGEKLFF.

The rearrangement joins TRBV19 to TRBJ1-2; perhaps TRBD1 as D (5 bases). The ends were cut back, 7 bases at V and 3 bases at J, with 15 bases in the middle. CDR3 length: 14 amino acids. The germline V gene encodes CDR1 LNHDA and CDR2 SQIVND (reference sequence). In DNA form, the CDR3 reads TGTGCCAGTAATAGGGGAAGGCCAGACTATGGCTACACCTTC. Translating it yields CASNRGRPDYGYTF.

The rearrangement joins TRBV4-1 to TRBJ2-4; possibly TRBD1 for D (5 bases). This CDR3 region has 17 residues. The germline V gene has CDR1 MGHRA and CDR2 YSYEKL. V was pared by 5 bases and J by 8 bases, with 25 bases between. The CDR3 DNA reads TGCGCCAGCAGCTCCCTGGGAAGGGGCCCCCTTCGGGACATTCAGTACTTC. This sequence encodes CASSSLGRGPLRDIQYF.

The genes are TRBV29-1 and TRBJ1-4, with 8 bases identical to TRBD1. The CDR3 is made up of 17 amino acids. Germline CDR1 reads SQVTM; CDR2 reads ANQGSEA. Trimming removed 0 bases from V and 8 bases from J; junction bases left unmatched: 14. CDR3 DNA sequence: TGCAGCGTTGAAGATCTGATGGTTAGGACAGGGCAAGAAAAACTGTTTTTT. The encoded protein is CSVEDLMVRTGQEKLFF. The full variable domain, completed using reference TRBV29-1 and TRBJ1-4, is SAVISQKPSRDICQRGTSLTIQCQVDSQVTMMFWYRQQPGQSLTLIATANQGSEATYESGFVIDKFPISRPNLTFSTLTVSNMSPEDSSIYLCSVEDLMVRTGQEKLFFGSGTQLSVL.

CDR3 in DNA: TGTGCCAGCAGTTTAGGACAGCCGGGTGAGCAGTTCTTC. Protein sequence: CASSLGQPGEQFF. The chain links TRBV6-5 to TRBJ2-1; possible D gene TRBD1, 6 bases. The CDR3 sequence is 13 residues long. In germline, CDR1 is MNHEY, CDR2 SVGAGI. With 4 bases removed from V and 9 bases from J, the gap between germline ends came to 13 bases.

The chain links TRBV30 to TRBJ2-1, with D tentatively TRBD2 (6 bases). The CDR3 is 11 amino acids. Germline CDR1 reads GTSNPN; CDR2 reads SVGIG (reference sequence). Trimming pared 1 base from V and 10 bases from J, leaving 8 bases between. CDR3 in amino acids: CAWSEGGEQFF. CDR3 in DNA: TGTGCCTGGAGTGAGGGAGGAGAGCAGTTCTTC. Based on the CDR3 plus reference TRBV30 and TRBJ2-1, the full variable domain is SQTIHQWPATLVQPVGSPLSLECTVEGTSNPNLYWYRQAAGRGLQLLFYSVGIGQISSEVPQNLSASRPQDRQFILSSKKLLLSDSGFYLCAWSEGGEQFFGPGTRLTVL.